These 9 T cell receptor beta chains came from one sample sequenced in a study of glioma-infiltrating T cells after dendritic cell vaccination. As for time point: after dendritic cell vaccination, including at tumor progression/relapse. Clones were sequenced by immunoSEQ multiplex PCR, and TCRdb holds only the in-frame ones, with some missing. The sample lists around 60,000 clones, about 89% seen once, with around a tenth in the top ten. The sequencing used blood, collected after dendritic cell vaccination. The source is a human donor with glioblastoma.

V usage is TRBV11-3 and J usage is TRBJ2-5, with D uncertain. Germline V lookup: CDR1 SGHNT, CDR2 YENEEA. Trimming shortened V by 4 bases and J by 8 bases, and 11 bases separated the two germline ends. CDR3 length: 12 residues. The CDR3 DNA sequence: TGTGCCAGCAGCTCCACCCCACAAACCCAGTACTTC. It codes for CASSSTPQTQYF.

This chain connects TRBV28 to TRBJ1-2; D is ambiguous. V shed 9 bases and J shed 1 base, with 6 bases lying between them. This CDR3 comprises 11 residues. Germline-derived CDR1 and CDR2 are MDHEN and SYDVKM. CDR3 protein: CASGLNYGYTF. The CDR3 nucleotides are TGTGCCAGTGGACTTAACTATGGCTACACCTTC.

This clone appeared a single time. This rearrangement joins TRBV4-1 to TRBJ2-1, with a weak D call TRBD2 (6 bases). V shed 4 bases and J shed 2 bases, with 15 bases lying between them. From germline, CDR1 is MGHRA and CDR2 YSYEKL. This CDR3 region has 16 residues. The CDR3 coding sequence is TGCGCCAGCAGCCCATCCCAGCGGGTCGCCTACAATGAGCAGTTCTTC. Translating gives CASSPSQRVAYNEQFF.

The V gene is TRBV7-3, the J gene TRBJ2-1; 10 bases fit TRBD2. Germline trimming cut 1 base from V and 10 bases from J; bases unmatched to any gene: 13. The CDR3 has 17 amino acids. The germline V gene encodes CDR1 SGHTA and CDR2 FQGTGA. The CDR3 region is CASSLRRAGGPMGEQFF. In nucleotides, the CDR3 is TGTGCCAGCAGCTTAAGGAGAGCGGGAGGGCCCATGGGGGAGCAGTTCTTC.

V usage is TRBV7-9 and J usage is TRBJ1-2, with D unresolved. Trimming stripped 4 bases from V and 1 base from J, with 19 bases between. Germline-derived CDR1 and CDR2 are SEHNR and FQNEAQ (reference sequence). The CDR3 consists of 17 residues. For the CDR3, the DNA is TGTGCCAGCAGCTACCTAGTTCAGACCAACCTTAACTATGGCTACACCTTC. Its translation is CASSYLVQTNLNYGYTF.

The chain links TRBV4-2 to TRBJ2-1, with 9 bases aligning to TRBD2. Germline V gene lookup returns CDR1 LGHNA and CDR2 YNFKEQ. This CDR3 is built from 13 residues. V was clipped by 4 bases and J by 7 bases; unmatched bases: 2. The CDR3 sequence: CASSPTSGNEQFF. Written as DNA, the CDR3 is TGTGCCAGCAGCCCGACTAGCGGTAATGAGCAGTTCTTC.

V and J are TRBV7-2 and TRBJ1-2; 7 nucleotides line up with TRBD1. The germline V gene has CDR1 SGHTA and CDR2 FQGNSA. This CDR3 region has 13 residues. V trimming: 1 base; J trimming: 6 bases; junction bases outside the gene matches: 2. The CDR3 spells CASSLEGGNGYTF. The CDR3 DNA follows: TGTGCCAGCAGCTTAGAAGGGGGCAATGGCTACACCTTC.

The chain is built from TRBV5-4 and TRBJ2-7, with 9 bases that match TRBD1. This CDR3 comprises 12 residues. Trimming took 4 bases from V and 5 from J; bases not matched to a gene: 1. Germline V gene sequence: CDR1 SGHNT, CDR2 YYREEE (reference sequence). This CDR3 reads CASSRDRDEQYF. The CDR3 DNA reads TGTGCCAGCAGCCGGGACAGGGACGAGCAGTACTTC.

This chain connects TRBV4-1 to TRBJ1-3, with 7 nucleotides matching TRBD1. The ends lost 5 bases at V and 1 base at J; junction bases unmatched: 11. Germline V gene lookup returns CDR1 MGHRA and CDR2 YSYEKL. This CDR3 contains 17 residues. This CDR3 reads CASSYLSTGTSGNTIYF. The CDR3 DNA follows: TGCGCCAGCAGCTATCTTTCGACAGGGACTTCTGGAAACACCATATATTTT.